Detailed here is one T cell receptor beta chain. This clone was observed a handful of times. Its antigen remains undetermined. No clone much larger than this one lies a single base away; base qualities are absent. In total, approximately 690 healthy bone marrow donors made up the cohort. Cohort members were all nominally healthy when sampled, although unrecorded immune exposures were likely present. The donor was CMV seronegative and belonged to the group of 350 or so seronegative cohort members. A peripheral blood sample was collected from each donor, and TCR beta sequencing was performed on peripheral blood mononuclear cells. Genomic DNA extraction from the blood cell samples was performed with the Qiagen DNeasy Blood Extraction Kit. Sequences LNHDA (CDR1) and SQIVND (CDR2) are obtained from the germline V gene (reference sequence). V is pared back by 8 bases and J by 2 bases, with 10 bases lying between the germline termini. Counted from cysteine to phenylalanine, this CDR3 has 13 amino acids. Solely the CDR3 DNA is kept, with 39 bases framed from the first base.

The source of the sample is a study of cytomegalovirus exposure and HLA in healthy donors (dated by TCRdb to 2016 to 2017). About the full investigation: According to an earlier analysis of several hundred of the donors, 150 million to 200 million T cells yielded 117 million unique TCR beta sequences and more than 250 Gb of sequence data. An early release that covered 640 HLA-typed donors contained approximately 300 gigabases of sequencing data and about 93 million unique TCR sequences. Of the approximately 370 genotyped donors, more than 75% were placed in the genetic ancestry cluster associated with self-reported Caucasian donors. The study aimed to test whether signatures of past pathogen exposure could be identified by cataloging public T cell receptors. The T cell repertoires of several hundred subjects were profiled by immunosequencing and related to cytomegalovirus serostatus. A separate validation cohort of more than 100 different subjects was used in addition to the 666-subject first cohort. To predict cytomegalovirus infection status, the study brought together high-throughput TCR immunosequencing, statistical association of individual TCRs with disease status, and machine learning. To study patterns of TCR occurrence, a later analysis re-analyzed previously published TCR beta repertoires from 666 donors and added high-resolution HLA genotyping. Rather than drawing on any new phenotypic data, the later analysis identified candidate immune exposures from TCR beta sequences and the way those sequences occurred across donors. To decide whether each TCR beta V gene segment behaved as functional or pseudogenic, an earlier analysis of fewer than 750 of the donors relied on high-throughput TCR beta sequencing. Donor age, sex, ethnicity and CMV serostatus were compiled alongside the repertoire data. In a later genetic analysis, genome-wide SNP genotypes for about 55% of the roughly 700 donors were used, and that subset was treated as a discovery cohort. All discovery cohort repertoires had been generated on a single sequencing platform. Class I and class II HLA loci were covered by the typing at four-digit resolution. Typing coverage differed by locus: A, B, C, DRB1 and DQB1 were typed in roughly 620-630 donors, DQA1 in about 560, DPA1 in approximately 610, and DPB1 in 472. Because of strong linkage in the cohort, roughly five DR-DQ haplotypes were treated as single units for association and clustering. Across 398 genotyped donors of the cohort, an average of about 200,000 unique TCR beta nucleotide sequences per donor were sequenced, and roughly a sixth of those sequences were non-productive. What the authors observed across the whole study: Some IMGT-functional V segments, including TRBV6-2 and TRBV6-3, could not be distinguished by the 87-base-pair reads and were therefore excluded. A further reported finding was that TCR beta sequences accurately predicted the HLA-A and HLA-B alleles for most subjects in the first cohort. Some 16 rarely observed V segments, including chromosome 9 orphons, were excluded from the earlier analysis of approximately 500 of the donors because counts were too low. In an earlier analysis of about 600 of the donors, most TCR beta V segments appeared in productive rearrangements about 90% or about 30% of the time, broadly matching IMGT annotations. A total of 150 or so TCR beta chains were listed by the study as associated with cytomegalovirus. Across donors, most TCR sequences were observed very rarely, whereas some public TCRs were present in many individuals. The sequencing pipeline was judged likely to have produced a cluster of highly shared sequence variants as a technical artifact. It was suggested by the authors that the approach could potentially be generalized to other disease states and immunological phenotypes. A later analysis found that most CMV-associated TCR beta chains appeared HLA-restricted, with HLA associations seemingly driven largely by CMV exposure. The classifier was reported to diagnose cytomegalovirus status with high specificity and sensitivity in both the original cohort and the validation cohort. In a later analysis, the rate of TCR association differed among HLA loci, with DRB1 alleles having the most associated TCRs and HLA-C alleles having the fewest. Assigning TCR associations to individual alleles was difficult when HLA alleles, especially DR and DQ, strongly co-occurred. In a later analysis, some 18,000 TCR beta sequences were associated with specific HLA alleles at a false discovery rate of 0.05. Sequencing depth was assumed to be roughly uniform across donors in the presence/absence analyses, though that assumption may not hold. Because HLA typing was missing for some donors at each locus, association tests included only the typed subset. Correlated functional status among segregating V segments might reflect linkage disequilibrium, but an unknown experimental factor could not be ruled out. In this cohort, only TCR beta chains were sequenced, and detectable features were limited by the absence of alpha or paired-chain data. In a later genetic analysis, a missense DCLRE1C variant was associated with V-gene and J-gene trimming of TCR beta chains, and the association was replicated in an independent cohort. Three of the identified cytomegalovirus-associated TCR beta chains were confirmed in vitro to be specific for cytomegalovirus antigens. A later analysis found that HLA-associated TCR beta chains were more clonally expanded and had lower generation probabilities than equally common non-associated chains. According to a later genetic analysis, donors in an Asian-associated ancestry cluster had fewer N-insertions in productive TCRs than the approximately 650-donor mean. CMV serostatus was the only immune exposure information available for the cohort. According to a later analysis, parvovirus B19, influenza, CMV and Epstein-Barr virus appeared linked to several top co-occurrence clusters.

Preparation of the library involved the immunoSEQ multiplex PCR assay. A mixture of 60 forward primers for TCR Vbeta segments and 13 reverse primers for TCR Jbeta segments was used in the multiplex PCR. A multiplex PCR assay on genomic DNA amplified the CDR3 region of rearranged TCR beta genes. Amplified TCR beta libraries were sequenced as 87-base-pair reads on the Illumina HiSeq System. The published analysis was carried out like this. A later analysis tallied about 77 million unique TCR beta chains across the 700 or so repertoires, and about 12 million of those chains were shared by two or more donors. Raw reads were error-corrected and collapsed into unique sequences with a nearest-neighbor algorithm that merged closely related sequences to remove PCR and sequencing errors. CDR3 sequences were aligned to IMGT reference sequences to assign V, D and J gene segments. Each retained sequence needed at least a six-nucleotide match to both a V gene segment and a J gene segment. A rearrangement counted as productive if the CDR3 had no stop codons and remained in frame with V and J, and every other rearrangement counted as non-productive. CDR3 was defined by IMGT convention, running from the second conserved V-encoded cysteine to the conserved J-encoded phenylalanine. Sequences without an unambiguous match to a single V gene segment were excluded from the earlier analysis of 500 to 700 of the donors. An earlier analysis of some 500 of the donors classified V segments as functional when productive rearrangements were above 56.7% and as segregating when the standard deviation between donors was above 5%. A statistical classification framework was built for diagnosing cytomegalovirus status from the catalog of TCR beta chain sequences. A later analysis assigned V and J genes by comparing TCR nucleotide sequences with IMGT/GENE-DB human TR gene sequences. The TCRdist pipeline was used in a later analysis to assign CDR3 sequences and most-parsimonious VDJ recombination scenarios. A later analysis defined each TCR beta chain by its CDR3 amino acid sequence plus V-gene family, and excluded reads lacking a unique V-gene family. To address suspected cross-contamination and a sequencing artifact, a later analysis removed over 500 highly shared, low-generation-probability nucleotide sequences. A later analysis calculated a clonal expansion index for each public chain from normalized within-repertoire ranks of inferred template counts. A later analysis computed generation probabilities with a VDJ recombination model fitted to out-of-frame rearrangements, and checked the results against IGoR. In a later analysis, hypergeometric tests were used to score TCR-TCR, TCR-HLA and TCR-CMV co-occurrence, with a repertoire-size bias correction applied to TCR pairs. A later analysis estimated false discovery rates by permuting HLA or CMV assignments 20 times. In a later analysis, co-occurring TCRs were grouped with DBSCAN, and TCRdist sequence similarity was added when clustering was performed within HLA-allele-positive subsets. Repertoires with fewer than 30,000 or more than 120,000 public chains, plus five repertoires with anomalous nucleotide sharing, were excluded from co-occurrence clustering. The table was pulled from immuneACCESS by TCRdb, which kept in-frame rearrangements only. Such tables lose some clones; where checked, under half of the loss comes from unresolved V genes, and the rest has no known cause. V, J and clone size are those of that table, while D and trimming were read from the DNA. This sample gives 30,000 to 40,000 clones in total; 35% to 55% of them show up just once. The biggest ten clones account for less than 2% of the sample.

The chain is encoded by TRBV19 joined to TRBJ1-5, with the identity of the D gene unclear. This clonotype originated in a woman in her forties or fifties in good health and CMV-seronegative. Specimen: PBMCs. The base sequence is TGTGCCAGTCGAAACAGCCGCAATCAGCCCCAGCATTTT. It encodes CASRNSRNQPQHF.